This T cell receptor beta chain originates from a study of cytomegalovirus exposure and HLA in healthy donors. Study-wide context: Of several hundred genotyped donors, roughly 86% clustered with self-reported Caucasian donors.

Regarding this clone: Antigen unknown.

60 Vbeta and 13 Jbeta primers were used in PCR. Generated by immunoSEQ multiplex PCR, the TCRdb table keeps only in-frame clones and is missing some. Of over 200,000 clones in the sample, about 81% were seen once. Those who donated were healthy bone marrow donors. CDR1 and CDR2 from the germline V gene are MRHNA and SNTAGT. V dropped 4 bases and J dropped 10; count of bases not matched to a gene: 4. This CDR3 spans 12 amino acids. Study-wide points: Among immune exposure information, only CMV serostatus was available. The study designated about 180 TCR beta chains cytomegalovirus-associated.

This sequence originates from a woman aged 40 to 49 in good health and CMV-seropositive. The sample was PBMCs. V gene TRBV6-4 combines with J gene TRBJ2-1, with TRBD1 matching over 7 bases. CDR3 DNA: TGTGCCAGCAGTGGACAGGGTTGGGAGCAGTTCTTC. Translation: CASSGQGWEQFF.